This TCR beta chain was sequenced in a study of tumor-infiltrating lymphocytes in primary liver carcinoma. Germline DNA was also extracted, and blood RNA derived from unsorted whole blood. Constant-region priming of 500 to 550 ng total RNA yielded TCR beta cDNA. Three nested multiplex PCR rounds, a slightly modified ARM-PCR method, built the TCR beta libraries. Running roughly 10 cycles apiece, the first two PCR rounds relied on TRBV1-TRBV30 forward primers together with a C-beta reverse primer. TCRdb analysed the multiplex PCR reads with MiXCR anew, one entry per CDR3 protein. The sample shows about 310,000 distinct CDR3 sequences, around three fifths of them seen only once. On this clonotype itself: A read error may explain this, as a much larger clone is one base away.

Germline trimming cut 7 bases from V and 3 bases from J; bases unmatched to any gene: 8. The CDR3 length is 13 residues. Per germline, CDR1 SQVTM and CDR2 ANQGSEA. The rearrangement uses TRBV29-1 and TRBJ2-7, with 8 bases fitting TRBD2. The TCR sequence derives from a woman aged 25-40 years with primary liver carcinoma and hepatitis B virus infection. Sequencing used peripheral blood. CDR3 residues: CSATGGANYEQYF. The DNA for the CDR3 is TGCAGCGCCACGGGAGGGGCCAACTACGAGCAGTACTTC.